This T cell receptor (beta chain) was obtained from a study of blood T cell repertoires in COVID-19. Across the whole study: Donors in the United States, Italy and Spain gave samples during acute or convalescent COVID-19.

The data were produced by immunoSEQ multiplex PCR, yet TCRdb's version contains in-frame clones alone and is incomplete. The sample has tens of thousands of clones; around 90% are singletons. Trimming cost V 3 bases and J 4 bases; bases outside gene matches: 3. The germline V gene has CDR1 SGHRS and CDR2 YFSETQ. This CDR3 has 14 amino acids. Sequencing was done on a sample of peripheral blood. The source of this sequence is a human donor with acute or convalescent COVID-19. The donor label of this sample is uncertain. The chain carries TRBV5-1 and TRBJ2-7, with 11 nucleotides matching TRBD2. The CDR3 bases are TGCGCCAGCAGCTCGGGACTAGCGGTGTACGAGCAGTACTTC. Encoded protein: CASSSGLAVYEQYF.